The rows below give T cell receptor beta chains drawn from one sample of a study of T-cell memory formation after mild COVID-19. TCRdb re-called the 5' RACE reads through MiXCR, storing one row per CDR3 protein. This table has roughly 350,000 distinct CDR3 sequences, 20% to 25% appearing once. Material: PBMCs or a T cell subset sorted from them (not recorded which). Receptor source: an adult woman who had mild COVID-19 (a few samples of this study predate the infection). Cell type and time point are not known. Both conserved end residues are part of each CDR3. A D gene is named only where the DNA matches it firmly. Clone size is shown for a subset of rows, as once, few, many or a class of expanded clone.

TGTGCCACCCAACCCGCGGGTCCAGCACAAGAGACCCAGTACTTC,CATQPAGPAQETQYF,TRBV6-2/TRBV6-3,.,.,TRBJ2-5
TGTGCCAGCAGTTACTCAGGTATAGCGGGACCTCGCAATGAGCAGTTCTTC,CASSYSGIAGPRNEQFF,TRBV6-2/TRBV6-3,TRBD2,few,TRBJ2-1
TGCAGTGCTTTCTCTAGCGGGAGCTCCTACGAGCAGTACTTC,CSAFSSGSSYEQYF,TRBV20-1,TRBD2,few,TRBJ2-7
TGCAGTGCTCAAGAGGTGGGGAGCTACGAGCAGTACTTC,CSAQEVGSYEQYF,TRBV20-1,.,few,TRBJ2-7
TGTGCCAGCAGCTCATACAGTTGGGAGCAGTACTTC,CASSSYSWEQYF,TRBV11-2,.,.,TRBJ2-7
TGTGCCAGCAGCCCCCTAAATGGGGGGGCCTTGAACACTGAAGCTTTCTTT,CASSPLNGGALNTEAFF,TRBV7-6,.,.,TRBJ1-1
TGTGCCAGCAGTTCTGCGGAGTTCGGGTACAATGAGCAGTTCTTC,CASSSAEFGYNEQFF,TRBV12-3/TRBV12-4,.,few,TRBJ2-1
TGTGCCAGTAGTATCGGGACAGGGGGCCTTTCGGCCTATGGCTACACCTTC,CASSIGTGGLSAYGYTF,TRBV19,TRBD1,.,TRBJ1-2
TGTGCCAGCAGGGGACAGGATAGCACAGATACGCAGTATTTT,CASRGQDSTDTQYF,TRBV2,TRBD1,.,TRBJ2-3
TGTGCCAGCAGTTTATCGATTGAGGGCATGAACACTGAAGCTTTCTTT,CASSLSIEGMNTEAFF,TRBV27,.,few,TRBJ1-1
TGCAGCGTTGAAGCCGGGACGGCCGCATCCGATACGCAGTATTTT,CSVEAGTAASDTQYF,TRBV29-1,.,.,TRBJ2-3
TGCGCCAGCAGCCAAGTTGCAGATACGCAGTATTTT,CASSQVADTQYF,TRBV4-1,.,many,TRBJ2-3
TGTGCCAGCAGCAATTCAGAGTACAATGAGCAGTTCTTC,CASSNSEYNEQFF,TRBV7-3,.,few,TRBJ2-1
TGTGCCAGCAGCTTAGTCGGCAGGTACAATGAGCAGTTCTTC,CASSLVGRYNEQFF,TRBV7-3,.,many,TRBJ2-1
TGTGCCAGCTCACCACTGGGGCAGCAAGACTACTATGGCTACACCTTC,CASSPLGQQDYYGYTF,TRBV18,.,.,TRBJ1-2
TGTGCCAGCAGCTTAGGCGCGGCTAATGAGCAGTTCTTC,CASSLGAANEQFF,TRBV7-6,.,.,TRBJ2-1
TGCGCCAGCAGCTTGGAGGGACCCGCATACAATGAGCAGTTCTTC,CASSLEGPAYNEQFF,TRBV5-1,.,few,TRBJ2-1
TGCAGCGTGGAGGGACTAGAAGAGACCCAGTACTTC,CSVEGLEETQYF,TRBV29-1,TRBD2,few,TRBJ2-5
TGTGCCAGCAGCTCCCCCCTAGCGGGAGAAGGTGAGCAGTTCTTC,CASSSPLAGEGEQFF,TRBV7-9,TRBD2,.,TRBJ2-1
TGTGCCAGCAGCCAAGGAGAGACTAATAATGAAAAACTGTTTTTT,CASSQGETNNEKLFF,TRBV14,.,few,TRBJ1-4
TGTGCCAGCAGCTTGCAAGGACAGGGGAATTCGGGCTACACCTTC,CASSLQGQGNSGYTF,TRBV7-9,TRBD1,few,TRBJ1-2
TGCAGCGTTGAATCCGGGTCGGTAGCAGGAAACACCATATATTTT,CSVESGSVAGNTIYF,TRBV29-1,.,.,TRBJ1-3